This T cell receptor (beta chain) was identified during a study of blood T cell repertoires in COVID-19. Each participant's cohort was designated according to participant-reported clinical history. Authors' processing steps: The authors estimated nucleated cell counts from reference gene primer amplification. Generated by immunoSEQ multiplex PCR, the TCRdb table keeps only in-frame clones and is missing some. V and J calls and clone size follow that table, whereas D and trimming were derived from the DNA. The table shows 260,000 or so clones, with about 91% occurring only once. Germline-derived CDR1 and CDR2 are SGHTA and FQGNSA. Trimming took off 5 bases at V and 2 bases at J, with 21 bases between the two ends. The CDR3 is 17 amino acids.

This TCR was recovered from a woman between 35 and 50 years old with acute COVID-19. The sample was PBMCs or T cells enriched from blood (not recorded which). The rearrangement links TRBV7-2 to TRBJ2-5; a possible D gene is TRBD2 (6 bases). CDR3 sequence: CASSPGYGVADQETQYF. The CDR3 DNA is TGTGCCAGCAGCCCCGGTTACGGGGTAGCGGATCAAGAGACCCAGTACTTC.